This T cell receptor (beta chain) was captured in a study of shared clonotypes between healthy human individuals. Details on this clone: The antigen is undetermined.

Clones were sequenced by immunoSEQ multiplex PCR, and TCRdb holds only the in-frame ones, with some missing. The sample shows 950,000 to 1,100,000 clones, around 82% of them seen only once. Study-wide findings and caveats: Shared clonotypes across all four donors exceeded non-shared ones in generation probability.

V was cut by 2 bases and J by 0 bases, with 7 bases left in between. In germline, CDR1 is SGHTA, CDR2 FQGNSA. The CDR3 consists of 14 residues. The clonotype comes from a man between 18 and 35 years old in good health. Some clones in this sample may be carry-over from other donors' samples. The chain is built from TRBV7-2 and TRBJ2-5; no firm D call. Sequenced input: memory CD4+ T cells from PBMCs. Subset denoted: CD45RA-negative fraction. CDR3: CASSLNGYQETQYF. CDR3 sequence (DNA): TGTGCCAGCAGCTTAAATGGTTACCAAGAGACCCAGTACTTC.